This section outlines one T cell receptor (beta chain) sequence together with its context. This PCR relied on a set of 60 Vbeta primers and 13 Jbeta primers. The method was immunoSEQ multiplex PCR; TCRdb's version includes in-frame clones alone and lacks a portion of them. The sample records fewer than 110,000 clones, around 85% being singletons. The data belong to a study of cytomegalovirus exposure and HLA in healthy donors. Germline-derived CDR1 and CDR2 are SGDLS and YYNGEE. Trimming shortened V by 0 bases and J by 3 bases, and 7 bases separated the two germline ends. CDR3 length: 13 residues. This TCR was sampled from a man aged 25-40 years in good health and CMV-seronegative. What was sequenced was PBMCs. The chain links TRBV9 to TRBJ2-7; tentative D call: TRBD1 (6 bases). The CDR3 DNA sequence: TGTGCCAGCAGCGTAGCACAGGGCTACGAGCAGTACTTC. Translation gives CASSVAQGYEQYF.